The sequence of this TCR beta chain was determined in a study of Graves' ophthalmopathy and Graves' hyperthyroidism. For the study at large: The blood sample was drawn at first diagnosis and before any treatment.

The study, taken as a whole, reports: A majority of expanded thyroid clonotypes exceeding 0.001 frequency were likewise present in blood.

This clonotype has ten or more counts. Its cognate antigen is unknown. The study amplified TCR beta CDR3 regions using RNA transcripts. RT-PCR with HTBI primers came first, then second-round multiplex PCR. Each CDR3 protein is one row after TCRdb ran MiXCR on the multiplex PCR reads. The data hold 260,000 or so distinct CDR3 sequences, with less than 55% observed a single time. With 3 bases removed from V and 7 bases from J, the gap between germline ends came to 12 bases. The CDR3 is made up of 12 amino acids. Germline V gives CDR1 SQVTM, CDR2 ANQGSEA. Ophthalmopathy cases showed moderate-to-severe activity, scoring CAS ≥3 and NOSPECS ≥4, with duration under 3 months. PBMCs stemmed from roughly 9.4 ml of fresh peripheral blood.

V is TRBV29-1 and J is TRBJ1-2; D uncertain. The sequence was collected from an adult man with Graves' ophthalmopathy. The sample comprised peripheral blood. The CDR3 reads CSVEGVGGGYTF. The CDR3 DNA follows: TGCAGCGTTGAGGGAGTGGGAGGTGGCTACACCTTC.